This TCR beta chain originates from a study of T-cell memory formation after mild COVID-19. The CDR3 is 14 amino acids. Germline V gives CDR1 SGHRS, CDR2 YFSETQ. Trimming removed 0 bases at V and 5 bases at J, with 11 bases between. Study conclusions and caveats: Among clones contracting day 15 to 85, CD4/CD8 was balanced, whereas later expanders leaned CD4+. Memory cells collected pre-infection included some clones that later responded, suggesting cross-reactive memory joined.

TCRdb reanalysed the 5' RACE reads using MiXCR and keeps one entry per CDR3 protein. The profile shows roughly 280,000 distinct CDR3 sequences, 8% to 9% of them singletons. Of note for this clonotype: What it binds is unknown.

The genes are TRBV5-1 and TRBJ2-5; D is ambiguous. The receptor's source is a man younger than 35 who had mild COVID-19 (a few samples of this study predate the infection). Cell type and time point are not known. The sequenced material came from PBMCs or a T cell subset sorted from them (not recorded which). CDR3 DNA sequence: TGCGCCAGCAGCTTGGGCCCCTTACGGGAGACCCAGTACTTC. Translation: CASSLGPLRETQYF.